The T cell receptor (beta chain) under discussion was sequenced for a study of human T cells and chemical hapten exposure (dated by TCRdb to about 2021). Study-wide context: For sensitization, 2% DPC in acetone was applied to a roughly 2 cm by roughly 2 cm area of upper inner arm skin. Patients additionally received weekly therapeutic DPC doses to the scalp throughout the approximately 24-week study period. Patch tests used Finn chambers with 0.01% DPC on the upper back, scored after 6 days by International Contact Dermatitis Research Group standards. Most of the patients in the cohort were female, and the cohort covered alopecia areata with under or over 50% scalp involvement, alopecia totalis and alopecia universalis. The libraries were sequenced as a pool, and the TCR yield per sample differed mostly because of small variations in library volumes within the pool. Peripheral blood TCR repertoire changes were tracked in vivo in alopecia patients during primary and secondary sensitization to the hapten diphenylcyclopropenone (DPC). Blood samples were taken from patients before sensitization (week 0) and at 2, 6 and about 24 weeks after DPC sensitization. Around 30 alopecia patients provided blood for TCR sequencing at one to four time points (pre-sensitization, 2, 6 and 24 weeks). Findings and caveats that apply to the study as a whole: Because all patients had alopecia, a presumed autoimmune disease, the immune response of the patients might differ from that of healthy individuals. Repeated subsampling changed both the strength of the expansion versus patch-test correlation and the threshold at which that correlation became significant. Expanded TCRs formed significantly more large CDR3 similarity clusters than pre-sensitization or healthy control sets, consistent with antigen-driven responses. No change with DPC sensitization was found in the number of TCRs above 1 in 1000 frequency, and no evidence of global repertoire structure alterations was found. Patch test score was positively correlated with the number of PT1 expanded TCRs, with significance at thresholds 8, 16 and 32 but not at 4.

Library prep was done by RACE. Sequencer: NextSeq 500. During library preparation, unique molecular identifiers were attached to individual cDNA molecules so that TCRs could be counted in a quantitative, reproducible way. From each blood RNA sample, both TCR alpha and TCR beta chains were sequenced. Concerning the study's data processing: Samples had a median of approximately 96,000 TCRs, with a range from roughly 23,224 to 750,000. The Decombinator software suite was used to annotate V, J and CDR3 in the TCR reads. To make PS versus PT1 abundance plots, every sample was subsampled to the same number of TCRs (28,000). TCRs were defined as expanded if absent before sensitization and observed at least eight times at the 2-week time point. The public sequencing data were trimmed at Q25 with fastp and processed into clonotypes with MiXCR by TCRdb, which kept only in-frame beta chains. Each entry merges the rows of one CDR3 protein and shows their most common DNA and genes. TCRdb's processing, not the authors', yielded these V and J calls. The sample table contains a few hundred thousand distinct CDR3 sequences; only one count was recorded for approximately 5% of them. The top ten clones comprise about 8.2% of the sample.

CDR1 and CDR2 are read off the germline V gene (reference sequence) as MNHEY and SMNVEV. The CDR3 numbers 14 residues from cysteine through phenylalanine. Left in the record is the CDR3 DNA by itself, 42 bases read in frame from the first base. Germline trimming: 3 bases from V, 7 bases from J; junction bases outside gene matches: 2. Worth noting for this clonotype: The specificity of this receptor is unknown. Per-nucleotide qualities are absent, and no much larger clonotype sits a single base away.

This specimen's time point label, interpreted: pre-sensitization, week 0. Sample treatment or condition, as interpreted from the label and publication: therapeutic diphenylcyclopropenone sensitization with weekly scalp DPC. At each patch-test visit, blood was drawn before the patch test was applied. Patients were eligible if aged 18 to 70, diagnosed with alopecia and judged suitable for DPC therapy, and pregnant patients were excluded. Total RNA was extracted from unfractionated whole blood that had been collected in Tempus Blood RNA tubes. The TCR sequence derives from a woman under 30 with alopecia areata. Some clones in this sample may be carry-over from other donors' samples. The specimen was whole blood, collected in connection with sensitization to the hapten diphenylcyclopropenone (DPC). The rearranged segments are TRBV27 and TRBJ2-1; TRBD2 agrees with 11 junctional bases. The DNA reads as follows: TGTGCCAGCAGTTTTCTAGCGGGGGGTAATGAGCAGTTCTTC. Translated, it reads CASSFLAGGNEQFF.